This TCR beta chain was recorded in a study of cytomegalovirus exposure and HLA in healthy donors (TCRdb year 2017). The study in broad terms: A later analysis indicated that the roughly 130 validation repertoires were generated on the platform also employed for the 670 or so repertoires of the first cohort. The study aimed to test whether cataloging public T cell receptors could reveal signatures of past pathogen exposure. Along with the roughly 670-subject first cohort, a separate validation cohort of over a hundred different subjects was used. To predict cytomegalovirus infection status, the study combined high-throughput TCR immunosequencing, statistical association of individual TCRs with disease status, and machine learning.

The donors were included in the validation cohort of 120 subjects, a group kept apart from the 666-subject first cohort. Preparation of the library involved the immunoSEQ multiplex PCR assay. From the authors' description of their analysis: A statistical classification framework was built to diagnose cytomegalovirus status from the catalog of TCR beta chain sequences. Here the immuneACCESS table is served through TCRdb, limited to in-frame sequences with V and J called. Missing clones are a known gap in these copies; in checked studies unresolved V genes cover under half, and the rest lacks a known reason. D and trimming were read from the DNA, whereas the V and J calls and clone size are those reported in that table. In this sample the table shows roughly 64,000 clones, 90% to 95% of which occur a single time. Around 5.5% of the sample comes from the top ten. On this clone: Its antigen has not been determined. No per-base quality is available; no much larger clone lies one base away.

Overall study outcomes, separate from this receptor: Cytomegalovirus status was reported to be diagnosed by the classifier with high specificity and sensitivity in both the original and validation cohorts. A later analysis found that TCRs clustered in the first cohort also tended to co-occur in the 120 or so validation repertoires, with approximately 93% of cluster scores above 0. The authors suggested that the approach could potentially be generalized to other disease states and immunological phenotypes. All 120 repertoires were used to score co-occurrence in the validation cohort in a later analysis, because that analysis had no HLA typing for the cohort. Three of the identified cytomegalovirus-associated TCR beta chains were confirmed in vitro to be specific for cytomegalovirus antigens. The study listed 150 to 200 TCR beta chains as associated with cytomegalovirus. Most TCR sequences were observed very rarely across donors, whereas some public TCRs were present in many individuals.

The CDR3 goes from the cysteine to the phenylalanine over 18 residues. Of the read, only the CDR3 DNA is kept; its 54 bases are in frame from base 1. The V end gives up 1 base and the J end 7 bases, leaving 13 bases in the junction not matched to a gene. From a lookup of the germline V gene, CDR1 and CDR2 are SGHVS and FNYEAQ. This TCR derives from a woman under 30 in good health and CMV-seropositive. The specimen was PBMCs. This receptor chain uses TRBV7-6 and TRBJ2-5, and 12 junction bases match TRBD2. The encoded CDR3 is CASSLVASGRAPSGTQYF. The base sequence is TGTGCCAGCAGCTTAGTGGCTAGCGGGAGGGCCCCCAGTGGGACCCAGTACTTC.